This entry describes one TCR beta chain. Antigen specificity is unknown. The iRepertoire nested amplicon-rescue multiplex PCR amplified TCR alpha and beta CDR3s from RNA. Tissue mRNA or PBMC total RNA, about 85-400 ng, went into one-step reverse transcription and amplification. Using its own MiXCR run on the multiplex PCR reads, TCRdb lists one record per CDR3 protein. Of a few hundred thousand distinct CDR3 sequences in the sample, about 40% were seen once. This entry is derived from a study of glioma-infiltrating T cells. General observations from the study: Only very few CDR3 sequences appeared in both tissue and blood. Patients with low tissue-blood divergence carried a signature set of shared blood CDR3 motifs. Gliomas, especially low-grade, showed above-expected tissue-blood divergence; non-neoplastic patients showed below.

The CDR3 loop spans 16 amino acids. From germline, CDR1 is MGHRA and CDR2 YSYEKL. The trim removed 1 base at V and 2 bases at J, leaving 6 bases unmatched. The clonotype originates from a human donor with low-grade glioma or glioblastoma, undergoing nonglioma brain surgery, or in good health (not recorded which). Source material: glioma tissue, nonneoplastic brain tissue, or PBMCs (not recorded which). V and J are TRBV4-1 and TRBJ2-7, with 9 bases that match TRBD1. The CDR3 bases are TGCGCCAGCAGCCAAGCCTGGACAGGGGCCCCCTACGAGCAGTACTTC. It translates to CASSQAWTGAPYEQYF.